Listed below are T cell receptor beta chains from one sample, sequenced in a study of read filtering for tumor transcriptome and immune sequencing. TCRdb re-analysed the reads in MiXCR, keeping a single row per CDR3 protein. Of fewer than 35,000 distinct CDR3 sequences listed, approximately 18% were seen once; the top ten hold around 15%. Sequenced material: a population of CD138-negative cells sorted from bone marrow. Every receptor here comes from a donor aged 40 or older with multiple myeloma. The CDR3 runs from the conserved cysteine through the conserved F or W. Each record gives: clone size, CDR3 length, J gene, V gene, D gene, CDR3 DNA, CDR3 protein. The D gene is left open where the match is weak. Some rows have no size entry. The others give once, few or many, or a class for an expanded clone.

clone_size: many
cdr3_length: 14
j_call: TRBJ2-3
v_call: TRBV5-1
d_call: NA
cdr3_nt: TGCGCCAGCAGCTTTCGGTGGAGCACAGATACGCAGTATTTT
cdr3_aa: CASSFRWSTDTQYF

clone_size: many
cdr3_length: 15
j_call: TRBJ1-1
v_call: TRBV20-1
d_call: TRBD1
cdr3_nt: TGCAGTGTTGACCGGGACAGGGGGTTGAACACTGAAGCTTTCTTT
cdr3_aa: CSVDRDRGLNTEAFF

clone_size: many
cdr3_length: 16
j_call: TRBJ2-3
v_call: TRBV5-1
d_call: NA
cdr3_nt: TGCGCCAGCAGCTACCCCCCCGGGTTTGGCACAGATACGCAGTATTTT
cdr3_aa: CASSYPPGFGTDTQYF

clone_size: many
cdr3_length: 13
j_call: TRBJ1-5
v_call: TRBV29-1
d_call: NA
cdr3_nt: TGCAGCGTGCAGAGCGGGGGAAATCAGCCCCAGCATTTT
cdr3_aa: CSVQSGGNQPQHF

clone_size: many
cdr3_length: 15
j_call: TRBJ2-4
v_call: TRBV18
d_call: NA
cdr3_nt: TGTGCCAGCTCACCCCCGACAGGTCCGAAAAACATTCAGTACTTC
cdr3_aa: CASSPPTGPKNIQYF

clone_size: medium-sized
cdr3_length: 15
j_call: TRBJ2-1
v_call: TRBV11-3
d_call: TRBD1
cdr3_nt: TGTGCCAGCAGCTTAGGGACAGGGGGATACAATGAGCAGTTCTTC
cdr3_aa: CASSLGTGGYNEQFF

clone_size: many
cdr3_length: 16
j_call: TRBJ2-1
v_call: TRBV5-1
d_call: TRBD1
cdr3_nt: TGCGCCAGCAGCTTCACCGGAACAGGGGTGCTTAGTGAGCAGTTCTTC
cdr3_aa: CASSFTGTGVLSEQFF

clone_size: many
cdr3_length: 13
j_call: TRBJ1-1
v_call: TRBV7-6
d_call: NA
cdr3_nt: TGTGCCAGCAGCTTAGGGACATCTTCTGAAGCTTTCTTT
cdr3_aa: CASSLGTSSEAFF

clone_size: medium-sized
cdr3_length: 12
j_call: TRBJ2-7
v_call: TRBV20-1
d_call: TRBD1
cdr3_nt: TGCAGTGCTAGGACAGGGGGCCACGAGCAGTACTTC
cdr3_aa: CSARTGGHEQYF

clone_size: many
cdr3_length: 13
j_call: TRBJ1-5
v_call: TRBV7-3
d_call: NA
cdr3_nt: TGTGCCAGCAGCCTCGACAGGAATCAGCCCCAGCATTTT
cdr3_aa: CASSLDRNQPQHF

clone_size: many
cdr3_length: 14
j_call: TRBJ2-7
v_call: TRBV18
d_call: TRBD1
cdr3_nt: TGTGCCAGCTCACAGTATGTTACAGGGGACGAGCAGTACTTC
cdr3_aa: CASSQYVTGDEQYF

clone_size: NA
cdr3_length: 13
j_call: TRBJ1-1
v_call: TRBV10-2
d_call: NA
cdr3_nt: TGCGCCAGCAGTGAGTTAGTCAACACTGAAGCTTTCTTT
cdr3_aa: CASSELVNTEAFF

clone_size: many
cdr3_length: 15
j_call: TRBJ2-7
v_call: TRBV7-2
d_call: NA
cdr3_nt: TGTGCCAGCAGCTTAGATCCAGGGAGGTCCTACGAGCAGTACTTC
cdr3_aa: CASSLDPGRSYEQYF

clone_size: many
cdr3_length: 15
j_call: TRBJ2-7
v_call: TRBV5-5
d_call: NA
cdr3_nt: TGTGCCAGCAGCTTGGCCCCAGGACAGCTCTACGAGCAGTACTTC
cdr3_aa: CASSLAPGQLYEQYF

clone_size: many
cdr3_length: 16
j_call: TRBJ1-4
v_call: TRBV28
d_call: NA
cdr3_nt: TGTGCCAGCAGTTTAGCCGGGCTTGCAACTAATGAAAAACTGTTTTTT
cdr3_aa: CASSLAGLATNEKLFF

clone_size: many
cdr3_length: 11
j_call: TRBJ2-5
v_call: TRBV18
d_call: NA
cdr3_nt: TGTGCCAGCTCACCACAAGAGATCCAGTACTTC
cdr3_aa: CASSPQEIQYF

clone_size: NA
cdr3_length: 14
j_call: TRBJ1-1
v_call: TRBV5-4
d_call: NA
cdr3_nt: TGTGCCAGCAGCTTGGGTGGAGAGGAAACTGAAGCTTTCTTT
cdr3_aa: CASSLGGEETEAFF

clone_size: many
cdr3_length: 15
j_call: TRBJ2-3
v_call: TRBV20-1
d_call: TRBD2
cdr3_nt: TGCAGTGCTAGAGATTCTGGCGGGGGGCCAGATACGCAGTATTTT
cdr3_aa: CSARDSGGGPDTQYF

clone_size: many
cdr3_length: 14
j_call: TRBJ2-7
v_call: TRBV7-2
d_call: NA
cdr3_nt: TGTGCCAGCAGCTTATCCCTCCCCGCTCGCGAGCAGTACTTC
cdr3_aa: CASSLSLPAREQYF

clone_size: many
cdr3_length: 14
j_call: TRBJ2-3
v_call: TRBV7-8
d_call: NA
cdr3_nt: TGTGCCAGCAGCTTAGGCTGGGAGACAGATACGCAGTATTTT
cdr3_aa: CASSLGWETDTQYF

clone_size: many
cdr3_length: 17
j_call: TRBJ2-3
v_call: TRBV6-1
d_call: NA
cdr3_nt: TGTGCCAGCAGTCGACAGGGTTCAGCGGGAAGCACAGATACGCAGTATTTT
cdr3_aa: CASSRQGSAGSTDTQYF

clone_size: many
cdr3_length: 16
j_call: TRBJ2-5
v_call: TRBV15
d_call: NA
cdr3_nt: TGTGCCACCAGCAGAGACGGGGTTCCTACTCAAGAGACCCAGTACTTC
cdr3_aa: CATSRDGVPTQETQYF

clone_size: many
cdr3_length: 12
j_call: TRBJ1-2
v_call: TRBV5-1
d_call: NA
cdr3_nt: TGCGCCAGCAGCTTGGATGGAAAGGGCTACACCTTC
cdr3_aa: CASSLDGKGYTF

clone_size: many
cdr3_length: 16
j_call: TRBJ2-3
v_call: TRBV20-1
d_call: TRBD2
cdr3_nt: TGCAGTGCTAGAGACAGATTAGCGGGGGCCTTAGATACGCAGTATTTT
cdr3_aa: CSARDRLAGALDTQYF

clone_size: NA
cdr3_length: 16
j_call: TRBJ2-3
v_call: TRBV6-1
d_call: NA
cdr3_nt: TGTGCCAGCAGTGAATTTAGAACTATGCGGACAGATACGCAGTATTTT
cdr3_aa: CASSEFRTMRTDTQYF

clone_size: NA
cdr3_length: 15
j_call: TRBJ1-5
v_call: TRBV10-2
d_call: TRBD1
cdr3_nt: TGCGCCACTAAACGGGACAGTATTAGCAATCAGCCCCAGCATTTT
cdr3_aa: CATKRDSISNQPQHF

clone_size: many
cdr3_length: 13
j_call: TRBJ1-4
v_call: TRBV20-1
d_call: NA
cdr3_nt: TGCAGTGCTAGAGTCGGGCAACTTGAAAAACTGTTTTTT
cdr3_aa: CSARVGQLEKLFF

clone_size: few
cdr3_length: 13
j_call: TRBJ2-4
v_call: TRBV12-3/TRBV12-4
d_call: NA
cdr3_nt: TGTGCCAGCAGTGAGCTGGGTTTAAACATTCAGTACTTC
cdr3_aa: CASSELGLNIQYF

clone_size: NA
cdr3_length: 15
j_call: TRBJ1-2
v_call: TRBV28
d_call: NA
cdr3_nt: TGTGCCAGCAGCCCTGTCCAGGATGGAATACATGGCTACTCCTTC
cdr3_aa: CASSPVQDGIHGYSF

clone_size: many
cdr3_length: 17
j_call: TRBJ2-2
v_call: TRBV7-3
d_call: TRBD1
cdr3_nt: TGTGCCAGCAGCTCTAGACAGGGGGGTTCGAACACCGGGGAGCTGTTTTTT
cdr3_aa: CASSSRQGGSNTGELFF

clone_size: many
cdr3_length: 14
j_call: TRBJ2-7
v_call: TRBV28
d_call: TRBD1
cdr3_nt: TGTGCCAGCAGCCGCGACAGGGGGGTTTCCGAGCAGTACTTC
cdr3_aa: CASSRDRGVSEQYF

clone_size: many
cdr3_length: 19
j_call: TRBJ2-6
v_call: TRBV6-1
d_call: TRBD1
cdr3_nt: TGTGCCAGCAGGAGGGATTTGGGACAGGGGAGGTCTGGGGCCAACGTCCTGACTTTC
cdr3_aa: CASRRDLGQGRSGANVLTF

clone_size: many
cdr3_length: 15
j_call: TRBJ2-3
v_call: TRBV19
d_call: NA
cdr3_nt: TGTGCCAGTAGTATAGGAACGGGGTGGATAGATACGCAGTATTTT
cdr3_aa: CASSIGTGWIDTQYF

clone_size: NA
cdr3_length: 14
j_call: TRBJ2-1
v_call: TRBV20-1
d_call: TRBD2
cdr3_nt: TGCAGTGCTAAGACTAGCGTGGGGGCCGGGGTCTGGGTCTTC
cdr3_aa: CSAKTSVGAGVWVF

clone_size: many
cdr3_length: 13
j_call: TRBJ2-1
v_call: TRBV4-1
d_call: TRBD1
cdr3_nt: TGCGCCAGCGGGACAGGGGGCGGGAATGAGCAGTTCTTC
cdr3_aa: CASGTGGGNEQFF

clone_size: NA
cdr3_length: 15
j_call: TRBJ2-4
v_call: TRBV20-1
d_call: NA
cdr3_nt: TGCAGTGCTGCCCCGGACAGAGTAGCCAAAAACATTCAGTACTTC
cdr3_aa: CSAAPDRVAKNIQYF

clone_size: many
cdr3_length: 14
j_call: TRBJ2-5
v_call: TRBV7-2
d_call: NA
cdr3_nt: TGTGCCAGCAGCCACGGGGCAGCCCGGGAGACCCAGTACTTC
cdr3_aa: CASSHGAARETQYF